This T cell receptor (beta chain) was documented in a study of blood T cell repertoires in COVID-19. Study-wide background: Nucleic acid was either cDNA or gDNA, and it came from T cells, B-cell-depleted T cells, or PBMCs.

Under the authors' procedure: Amplification from reference gene primers served as the basis for estimated nucleated cell counts. The table came from immunoSEQ multiplex PCR; TCRdb's copy has only in-frame clones and leaves some out. V, J and clone size reflect that table, while D and trimming were determined from the DNA. The data hold just under 65,000 clones, with around 88% observed a single time. The germline CDR1 and CDR2 sequences are SGHRS and YFSETQ. Trimming cost V 0 bases and J 7 bases, with 10 bases left between them. The CDR3 extends over 14 amino acids. The clonotype comes from a human donor in a cohort sampled during active COVID-19. The V and J genes are TRBV5-1 and TRBJ1-4, with unresolved D. Sequenced: peripheral blood. CDR3 residues: CASSLEVGSEKLFF. In DNA form, the CDR3 reads TGCGCCAGCAGCTTGGAGGTGGGGAGTGAAAAACTGTTTTTT. The complete variable domain, with remaining parts taken from reference TRBV5-1 and TRBJ1-4, reads KAGVTQTPRYLIKTRGQQVTLSCSPISGHRSVSWYQQTPGQGLQFLFEYFSETQRNKGNFPGRFSGRQFSNSRSEMNVSTLELGDSALYLCASSLEVGSEKLFFGSGTQLSVL.